Included here is one TCR beta chain sequence, with context. This sample stems from a study of blood T cell repertoires in COVID-19. As processed by the authors: Estimation of nucleated cell counts relied on the amplification of reference gene primers. TCRdb's copy holds only in-frame clones and misses some; the assay was immunoSEQ multiplex PCR. The V and J calls and clone size were taken over from that table, and D and trimming were inferred from the DNA. The table includes around 250,000 clones, about 84% detected once. Those who participated ranged in age from 18 to 89 years and resided in around 22 US areas. Each participant's cohort was designated according to participant-reported clinical history. Recovered Cohort 3 donors showed two negative PCRs, clearance, or symptom resolution. What was sequenced was PBMCs or T cells enriched from blood (not recorded which). The receptor comes from a woman in her 50s who had recovered from COVID-19.

The CDR3 nucleotides are TGTGCCAGCAGCTTGACTAGCGGGAGTTGGAACACCGGGGAGCTGTTTTTT. Translation: CASSLTSGSWNTGELFF. The rearrangement links TRBV7-8 to TRBJ2-2; 12 positions agree with TRBD2. CDR3 length: 17 residues. The germline gives CDR1 SGHVS, CDR2 FQNEAQ. V shed 3 bases and J 1 base; nucleotides not matched to a gene: 3.